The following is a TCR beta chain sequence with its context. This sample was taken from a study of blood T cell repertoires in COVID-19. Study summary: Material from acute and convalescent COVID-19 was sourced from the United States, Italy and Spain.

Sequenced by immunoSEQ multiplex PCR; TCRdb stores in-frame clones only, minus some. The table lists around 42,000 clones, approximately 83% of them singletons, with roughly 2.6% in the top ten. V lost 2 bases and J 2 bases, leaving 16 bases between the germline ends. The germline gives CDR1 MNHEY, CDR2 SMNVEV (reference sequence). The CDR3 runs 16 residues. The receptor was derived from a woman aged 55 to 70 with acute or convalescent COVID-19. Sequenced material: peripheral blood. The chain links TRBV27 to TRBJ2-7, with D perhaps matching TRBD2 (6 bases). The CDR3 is CASSLTRARGTYEQYF. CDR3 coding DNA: TGTGCCAGCAGTTTAACTCGAGCGCGGGGAACCTACGAGCAGTACTTC.